These 21 T cell receptor beta chains were all obtained from the same sample, sequenced in a study of neurological immune-mediated disorders. Time point meaning: longitudinal time-point 2. TCRdb recomputed calls from the 5' RACE reads with MiXCR, one row per CDR3 protein. The data show about 90,000 distinct CDR3 sequences, with roughly an eighth seen just once and about 5% held by the top ten. Source material: PBMCs. All receptors derive from a female donor with HTLV-1-associated myelopathy (HAM/TSP).

In regard to this clonotype: Because it lacks the conserved phenylalanine or tryptophan at the end, this CDR3 is likely a read error. The DNA is omitted, as the CDR3 cannot be located on it reliably, and the CDR3 follows TCRdb's listing. This CDR3 reads CASSLVGTGGSIV. V and J are TRBV7-8 and TRBJ2-1; the table's TRBD1 call for D was not verified on the DNA. CDR1 is SGHVS, CDR2 FQNEAQ, per germline. Termini included, the CDR3 measures 13 amino acids.

This clonotype was observed many times. The chain carries TRBV28 and TRBJ2-3, with 9 bases lining up with TRBD1. Germline V CDR1 and CDR2: MDHEN, SYDVKM. The J segment lost 9 bases and the V segment lost 4 bases, leaving 17 bases of the junction unmatched. This CDR3 is built from 17 residues. DNA of the CDR3: TGTGCCAGCAGTTCGACAGGACAGGGGCTTACAGGAAGGACGCAGTATTTT. Its protein is CASSSTGQGLTGRTQYF.

This clonotype showed up many times. V and J are TRBV27 and TRBJ2-1, with 13 bases fitting TRBD2. CDR1 MNHEY and CDR2 SMNVEV come from the germline V gene (reference sequence). CDR3 length: 15 residues. J lost 10 bases, V lost 4 bases, and 7 bases had no gene match. The CDR3 region has the DNA TGTGCCAGCAGTTCCACTAGCGGGGGGGCCGGGGAGCAGTTCTTC. Translation gives CASSSTSGGAGEQFF.

Concerning this clonotype itself: This could be a read error, since a much larger clone is one nucleotide away. This chain uses TRBV5-1 with TRBJ1-3; D not certain. Germline V CDR1 and CDR2: SGHRS, YFSETQ. The CDR3 has 19 amino acids. Trimming pared 5 bases from V and 0 bases from J, leaving 24 bases between. The CDR3 sequence is CASRSDPERGAHSGNTIYF. Written as DNA, the CDR3 is TGCGCCAGCAGATCCGATCCCGAACGTGGTGCCCACTCTGGAAACACCATATATTTT.

This clonotype was counted many times. The chain couples TRBV5-1 to TRBJ2-4; TRBD1 matches at 8 bases. Germline CDR1 reads SGHRS; CDR2 reads YFSETQ. The ends lost 0 bases at V and 8 bases at J; junction bases unmatched: 1. The CDR3 spans 13 residues. CDR3 region: CASSLEQGDIQYF. The CDR3, as DNA: TGCGCCAGCAGCTTGGAACAGGGGGACATTCAGTACTTC.

Ten or more counts support this clonotype. This chain uses TRBV12-3 or TRBV12-4 with TRBJ2-4, with 11 bases that match TRBD2. The length of the CDR3 is 18 residues. The V segment lost 6 bases and the J segment 0 bases; nucleotides outside the gene matches: 10. The CDR3 is CASRSSLAGGLAKNIQYF. As DNA, the CDR3 is TGTGCCAGCAGATCCTCGCTAGCGGGGGGACTAGCCAAAAACATTCAGTACTTC.

Ten or more counts support this clonotype. The chain couples TRBV28 to TRBJ2-7; D is unclear. The CDR3 covers 13 residues. With 5 bases removed from V and 1 base from J, the gap between germline ends came to 9 bases. Germline loops: CDR1 MDHEN, CDR2 SYDVKM. CDR3 loop: CASSTIESYEQYF. In DNA, the CDR3 is TGTGCCAGCAGTACTATAGAATCCTACGAGCAGTACTTC.

This clonotype was counted many times. This rearrangement joins TRBV6-5 to TRBJ1-2, with D uncertain. The CDR3 consists of 14 residues. Germline-derived CDR1 and CDR2 are MNHEY and SVGAGI. V lost 5 bases and J 5 bases, leaving 15 bases between the germline ends. CDR3 residues: CASSHRVRGYGYTF. CDR3 sequence (DNA): TGTGCCAGCAGTCACAGAGTTCGAGGATATGGCTACACCTTC.

The table lists this clonotype with many counts. The chain carries TRBV5-1 and TRBJ2-7, with TRBD2 as a possible D gene (5 bases). This CDR3 has 15 residues. Germline values: CDR1 SGHRS, CDR2 YFSETQ. Between the trimmed V and J ends, which lost 0 bases and 7 bases, there was a span of 17 bases. The DNA for the CDR3 is TGCGCCAGCAGCTTGGATGTTCCCGGGATGGGGGAGCAGTACTTC. Amino acids: CASSLDVPGMGEQYF.

Ten or more counts support this clonotype. V and J are TRBV18 and TRBJ1-1; D gene uncertain. The CDR3 covers 15 residues. CDR1 is KGHSH, CDR2 LQKENI, per germline. V was trimmed by 3 bases and J by 1 base, leaving 12 bases between them. The CDR3 reads CASSPLMGSNTEAFF. For the CDR3, the DNA is TGTGCCAGCTCACCTCTAATGGGGTCGAACACTGAAGCTTTCTTT.

This chain joins TRBV5-1 and TRBJ2-2; 8 bases map to TRBD2. CDR1 is SGHRS, CDR2 YFSETQ, per germline. V lost 1 base to trimming and J lost 2 bases; unmatched junction nucleotides: 4. The CDR3 is 16 residues long. CDR3 coding DNA: TGCGCCAGCAGCTTGACGGGACTAGGCAACACCGGGGAGCTGTTTTTT. It yields the protein CASSLTGLGNTGELFF.

This clonotype was counted many times. The V gene is TRBV11-2, the J gene TRBJ2-1; either TRBD1 or TRBD2 may fit D (5 bases each). Trimming removed 1 base at V and 6 bases at J, with 10 bases between. Germline CDR1 and CDR2: SGHAT and FQNNGV. There are 14 residues in the CDR3. The CDR3 here is CASSLVPGPNEQFF. CDR3 in DNA: TGTGCCAGCAGCTTAGTCCCGGGGCCCAATGAGCAGTTCTTC.

This clonotype was detected ten times or more. This chain uses TRBV5-1 with TRBJ2-7; 8 bases match TRBD2. The CDR3 runs to 17 residues. J gave up 0 bases and V 7 bases, and 15 bases lay outside the gene matches. The germline gives CDR1 SGHRS, CDR2 YFSETQ. CDR3 region: CASGNRDGAGGSYEQYF. The CDR3 nucleotides read TGCGCCAGCGGGAACAGGGACGGTGCGGGGGGCTCCTACGAGCAGTACTTC.

The V call is TRBV27, the J call TRBJ2-3; TRBD1 or TRBD2 may be the D gene (6 bases each). The CDR3 loop spans 16 amino acids. V was pared by 6 bases and J by 6 bases, with 22 bases between. CDR1 is MNHEY and CDR2 is SMNVEV in the germline V gene (reference sequence). CDR3 nucleotide sequence: TGTGCCAGCAGCCTGAAGTTACCAAGGGGGAGGGATACGCAGTATTTT. This sequence encodes CASSLKLPRGRDTQYF.

In this sample, this clonotype turned up many times. The chain is built from TRBV4-2 and TRBJ2-3, with 12 bases aligning to TRBD2. CDR3 length: 16 amino acids. CDR1 and CDR2 (germline): LGHNA, YNFKEQ. After removal of 4 bases from V and 4 bases from J, the junction contained 6 bases not matched to a gene. The CDR3 is CASSPTLAGGPDTQYF. In DNA form, the CDR3 reads TGTGCCAGCAGCCCCACACTAGCGGGGGGCCCAGATACGCAGTATTTT.

This clonotype was detected ten times or more. The V call is TRBV5-1, the J call TRBJ2-3, with TRBD1 identical over 11 bases. The CDR3 covers 15 residues. CDR1 and CDR2 from the germline V gene are SGHRS and YFSETQ. Trimming removed 0 bases from V and 5 bases from J; junction bases left unmatched: 2. DNA for the CDR3: TGCGCCAGCAGCTTGGGGACAGGGGGCAAAGATACGCAGTATTTT. Residues: CASSLGTGGKDTQYF.

This clonotype was recorded many times. This chain joins TRBV20-1 and TRBJ2-1, with 10 bases fitting TRBD1. The germline V gene encodes CDR1 DFQATT and CDR2 SNEGSKA (reference sequence). The CDR3 has 13 amino acids. Losses at the gene ends were 7 bases for V and 8 bases for J; bases not matched to a gene: 8. The CDR3 DNA reads TGCAGTGTTATCGACAGGGGGCGACATGAGCAGTTCTTC. Translation: CSVIDRGRHEQFF.

This clonotype has ten or more counts. The chain has TRBV5-1 and TRBJ2-7, with D perhaps matching TRBD1 (5 bases). Deletions cut 0 bases from V and 5 bases from J, with 12 bases between. CDR1 is SGHRS and CDR2 is YFSETQ in the germline V gene. CDR3 length equals 14 residues. The CDR3 DNA reads TGCGCCAGCAGCTTGGGGCAGGGTAACCACGAGCAGTACTTC. Amino acids: CASSLGQGNHEQYF.

This clonotype was seen ten or more times. The chain combines TRBV5-1 with TRBJ2-4; 8 bases map to TRBD2. CDR1 and CDR2 from the germline V gene are SGHRS and YFSETQ. J gave up 5 bases and V 0 bases, and 7 bases lay outside the gene matches. CDR3 length equals 16 residues. The CDR3 nucleotides read TGCGCCAGCAGCTTGGCGGGTACAGCGGGGGAAAACATTCAGTACTTC. Its protein is CASSLAGTAGENIQYF.

This clonotype was observed many times. The rearrangement uses TRBV29-1 and TRBJ1-5, with D possibly matching TRBD1 (6 bases). V lost 1 base, J lost 6 bases, and 13 bases lay in between. This CDR3 has 14 amino acids. CDR1 is SQVTM and CDR2 is ANQGSEA in the germline V gene. The CDR3 nucleotides are TGCAGCGTTGAAGGATCACAGGGTGGTCAGCCCCAGCATTTT. It encodes CSVEGSQGGQPQHF.

This clonotype was observed at least ten times. The chain has TRBV5-1 and TRBJ1-1; D is unresolved. CDR1 and CDR2 (germline): SGHRS, YFSETQ. Trimming took off 7 bases at V and 1 base at J, with 17 bases between the two ends. The CDR3 loop spans 15 amino acids. The CDR3 here is CASQLRTDPNTEAFF. The CDR3 nucleotides read TGCGCCAGCCAGCTTCGGACGGATCCGAACACTGAAGCTTTCTTT.